This T cell receptor beta chain was sequenced during a study of blood T cell repertoires in COVID-19. Whole-study context: Some COVID-19 samples were acute and others convalescent; all came from the United States, Italy and Spain. Sources were T cells, B-cell-depleted T cells, or PBMCs; the material itself was cDNA or gDNA.

In the source study's methods: Nucleated cell counts were estimated from reference gene primer amplification. Some clones are missing from TCRdb's copy, which holds only in-frame ones; the method was immunoSEQ multiplex PCR. Clone size and the V and J calls come from that table; the DNA yielded D and trimming. This sample yields more than 85,000 clones, of which roughly 80% are seen a single time; just over 15% belongs to the top ten. In this sample, this clone turned up a few times. The length of the CDR3 is 15 residues. The germline CDR1 and CDR2 sequences are MNHEY and SMNVEV (reference sequence). V was pared by 5 bases and J by 1 base, with 14 bases between.

J is TRBJ1-1 and V is TRBV27; D is unresolved. Sequencing used peripheral blood. This receptor was taken from a woman over 75 with acute or convalescent COVID-19. The DNA of the CDR3 is TGTGCCAGCAGTCTCGCGTTGCGGGGGAACACTGAAGCTTTCTTT. Protein: CASSLALRGNTEAFF.